These 7 T cell receptor beta chains were sequenced from one sample in a study of cytomegalovirus exposure and HLA in healthy donors. The assay was immunoSEQ multiplex PCR, and TCRdb's table has in-frame clones only and misses some. The sample holds roughly 150,000 clones; roughly nine tenths are singletons and the top ten take around 6%. The material sequenced was PBMCs. These receptor sequences come from a woman in her 30s in good health and CMV-seronegative.

The genes are TRBV27 and TRBJ2-2, with D perhaps being TRBD1 or TRBD2 (6 bases each). Trimming took off 6 bases at V and 0 bases at J, with 11 bases between the two ends. The CDR3 extends over 15 amino acids. Germline values: CDR1 MNHEY, CDR2 SMNVEV (reference sequence). DNA of the CDR3: TGTGCCAGCAGGTGGGGGGCTACGAACACCGGGGAGCTGTTTTTT. Protein: CASRWGATNTGELFF.

This clone appeared a few times. V usage is TRBV6-6 and J usage is TRBJ1-2; D uncertain. V was clipped by 2 bases and J by 3 bases, with 7 bases between them. The CDR3 has 13 amino acids. The germline V gene encodes CDR1 MNHNY and CDR2 SVGAGI (reference sequence). The DNA of the CDR3 is TGTGCCAGCAGTTACATTGAGGACTATGGCTACACCTTC. Its protein is CASSYIEDYGYTF.

This clone has only one observation. The chain links TRBV7-2 to TRBJ2-7, with a tentative D call TRBD1 (6 bases). Germline V gene data show CDR1 as SGHTA and CDR2 as FQGNSA. The CDR3 covers 14 residues. V lost 2 bases, J lost 2 bases, and 10 bases lay in between. CDR3 residues: CASSLTGNPYEQYF. The CDR3 DNA reads as TGTGCCAGCAGCTTAACAGGGAACCCCTACGAGCAGTACTTC. The full variable domain, in which reference TRBV7-2 and TRBJ2-7 provide the parts outside the CDR3, is GAGVSQSPSNKVTEKGKDVELRCDPISGHTALYWYRQSLGQGLEFLIYFQGNSAPDKSGLPSDRFSAERTGGSVSTLTIQRTQQEDSAVYLCASSLTGNPYEQYFGPGTRLTVT.

This sequence joins TRBV13 and TRBJ2-7, with TRBD1 as a possible D gene (6 bases). The CDR3 is made up of 12 amino acids. V was cut by 5 bases and J by 6 bases, with 11 bases left in between. Germline assignment: CDR1 PRHDT and CDR2 FYEKMQ (reference sequence). The CDR3 sequence is CASSQGLAEQYF. DNA of the CDR3: TGTGCCAGCAGCCAGGGGTTGGCCGAGCAGTACTTC.

The rearrangement links TRBV2 to TRBJ2-7; perhaps TRBD2 as D (6 bases). This CDR3 spans 12 amino acids. V was shortened by 6 bases and J by 9 bases, with 15 bases between the two germline ends. Germline V gene lookup returns CDR1 SNHLY and CDR2 FYNNEI. The CDR3 region has the DNA TGTGCCAGCAGGGACTATGGAGGTTCGCAGTACTTC. Its translation is CASRDYGGSQYF.

This chain uses TRBV25-1 with TRBJ2-7; D is unclear. Trimming pared 3 bases from V and 2 bases from J, leaving 5 bases between. Per the germline V gene, CDR1 is MGHDK and CDR2 is SYGVNS. This CDR3 comprises 12 residues. The CDR3 here is CASSDVAYEQYF. The CDR3 coding sequence is TGTGCCAGCAGTGATGTAGCCTACGAGCAGTACTTC.

The chain combines TRBV7-3 with TRBJ2-2; 12 bases align to TRBD2. V was pared by 5 bases and J by 0 bases, with 4 bases of the junction left unmatched. Germline V lookup: CDR1 SGHTA, CDR2 FQGTGA. This CDR3 has 17 amino acids. The chain's CDR3 is CASSPRLAGANTGELFF. Here the CDR3 DNA reads TGTGCCAGCAGCCCTCGACTAGCGGGAGCGAACACCGGGGAGCTGTTTTTT.